The T cell receptor beta chain described here comes from a study of blood T cell repertoires in COVID-19. Study-level background: PBMCs, B-cell-depleted T cells, or T cells provided the cDNA or gDNA that made up the material.

Germline V gene lookup returns CDR1 ENHRY and CDR2 SYGVKD. The length of the CDR3 is 15 residues. Trimming removed 0 bases from V and 4 bases from J, with 12 bases in between. As originally analysed: Amplification of reference gene primers was used by the study to estimate nucleated cell counts. Data came from immunoSEQ multiplex PCR; TCRdb stores just in-frame clones and leaves some out. V, J and clone size derive from that table, while D and trimming were established from the DNA sequence. This table has about 35,000 clones, approximately 86% appearing once. This clone came up a few times. The rearrangement joins TRBV10-3 to TRBJ2-5; no clear D gene. The sequence derives from a human donor in a cohort sampled during active COVID-19. The sequencing input was peripheral blood. The CDR3 loop reads CAISESMARRETQYF. CDR3 DNA sequence: TGTGCCATCAGTGAGTCTATGGCGAGGAGAGAGACCCAGTACTTC.